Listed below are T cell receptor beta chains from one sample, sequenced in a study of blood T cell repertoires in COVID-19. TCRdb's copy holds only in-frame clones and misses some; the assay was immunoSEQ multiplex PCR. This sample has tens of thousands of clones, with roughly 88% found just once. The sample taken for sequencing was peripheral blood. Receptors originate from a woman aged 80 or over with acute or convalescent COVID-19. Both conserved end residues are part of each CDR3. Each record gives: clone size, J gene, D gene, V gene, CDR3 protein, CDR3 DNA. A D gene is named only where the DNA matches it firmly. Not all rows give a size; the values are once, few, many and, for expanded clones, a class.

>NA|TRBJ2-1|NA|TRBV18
CASCTAAGSNSEQFF
TGTGCCAGCTGTACCGCCGCAGGGTCTAACAGTGAGCAGTTCTTC
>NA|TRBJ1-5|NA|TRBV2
CASSEGRSNQPQHF
TGTGCCAGCAGTGAAGGGAGGAGCAATCAGCCCCAGCATTTT
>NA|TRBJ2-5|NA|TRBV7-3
CASSRGNLETQYF
TGTGCCAGCAGCAGGGGAAATTTGGAGACCCAGTACTTC
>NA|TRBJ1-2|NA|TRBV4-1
CASSQVGGPNYGYTF
TGCGCCAGCAGCCAAGTAGGAGGTCCAAACTATGGCTACACCTTC
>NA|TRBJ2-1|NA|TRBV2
CASTGGLVYNEQFF
TGTGCCAGCACCGGAGGGCTAGTCTACAATGAGCAGTTCTTC
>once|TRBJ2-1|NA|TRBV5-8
CASRRASNNEQFF
TGTGCCAGCCGGCGGGCATCTAACAATGAGCAGTTCTTC
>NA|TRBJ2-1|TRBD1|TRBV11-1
CASSLAPGTGNEQFF
TGTGCCAGCAGCTTAGCTCCCGGGACAGGCAATGAGCAGTTCTTC
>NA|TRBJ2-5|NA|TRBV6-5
CASSSGVGETQYF
TGTGCCAGCAGTTCAGGGGTTGGAGAGACCCAGTACTTC
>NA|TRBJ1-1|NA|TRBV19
CASSLRGSTEAFF
TGTGCCAGTAGTCTAAGGGGTAGCACTGAAGCTTTCTTT
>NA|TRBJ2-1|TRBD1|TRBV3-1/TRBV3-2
CASSSYRGRFTGEQFF
TGTGCCAGCAGCTCCTACAGGGGGCGCTTCACAGGGGAGCAGTTCTTC
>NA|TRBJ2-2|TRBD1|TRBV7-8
CASRTTGGIGELFF
TGTGCCAGCAGAACGACAGGGGGGATTGGGGAGCTGTTTTTT
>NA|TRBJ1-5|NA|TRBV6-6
CASRPWATRDNQPQHF
TGTGCCAGCAGACCCTGGGCCACCAGGGACAATCAGCCCCAGCATTTT
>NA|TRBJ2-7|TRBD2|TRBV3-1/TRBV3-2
CASSLGTRGEQYF
TGTGCCAGCAGCCTTGGGACTAGAGGCGAGCAGTACTTC
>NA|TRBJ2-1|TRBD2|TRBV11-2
CASTPRRGNSYNEQFF
TGTGCCAGCACCCCCCGGCGGGGGAACTCCTACAATGAGCAGTTCTTC
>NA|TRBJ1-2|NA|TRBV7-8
CASSPAGFGYTF
TGTGCCAGCAGCCCCGCAGGGTTTGGCTACACCTTC
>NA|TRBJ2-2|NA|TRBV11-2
CASSQTRWTGELFF
TGTGCCAGCAGCCAGACTAGATGGACCGGGGAGCTGTTTTTT
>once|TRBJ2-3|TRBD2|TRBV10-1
CASRSGLASDTQYF
TGCGCCAGCAGGTCGGGACTAGCGAGTGATACGCAGTATTTT
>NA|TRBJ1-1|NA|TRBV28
CASSLVGKDTEAFF
TGTGCCAGCAGTTTGGTCGGGAAGGACACTGAAGCTTTCTTT
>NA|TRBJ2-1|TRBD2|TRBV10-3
CAIRKGLANEVDEQFF
TGTGCCATCAGGAAAGGACTAGCGAATGAGGTCGATGAGCAGTTCTTC
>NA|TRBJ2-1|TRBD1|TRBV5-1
CASSLGGTGSHEQFF
TGCGCCAGCAGCTTGGGAGGGACAGGGTCCCATGAGCAGTTCTTC
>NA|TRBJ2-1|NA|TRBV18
CASSPPNLQGRDEQFF
TGTGCCAGCTCACCACCGAACTTACAGGGCAGGGATGAGCAGTTCTTC
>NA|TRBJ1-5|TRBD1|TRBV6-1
CASSGWDRGFYSNQPQHF
TGTGCCAGCAGTGGTTGGGACAGGGGGTTTTATAGCAATCAGCCCCAGCATTTT
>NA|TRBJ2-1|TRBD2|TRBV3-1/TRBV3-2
CASSQASGIGEQFF
TGTGCCAGCAGCCAGGCTAGCGGGATTGGTGAGCAGTTCTTC
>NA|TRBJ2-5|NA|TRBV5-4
CASSKMGQGIQTQYF
TGTGCCAGCAGCAAGATGGGGCAGGGGATCCAGACCCAGTACTTC
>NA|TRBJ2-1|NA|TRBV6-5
CASRGLQISYNEQFF
TGTGCCAGCCGAGGACTTCAGATATCTTACAATGAGCAGTTCTTC
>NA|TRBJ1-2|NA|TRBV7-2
CASSLRGLRGYTF
TGTGCCAGCAGCTTAAGAGGGTTGCGTGGCTACACCTTC
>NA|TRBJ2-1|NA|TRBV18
CASSPRSGGNEQFF
TGTGCCAGCTCACCACGGTCAGGGGGGAATGAGCAGTTCTTC
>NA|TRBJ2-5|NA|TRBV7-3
CASSLSGGETQYF
TGTGCCAGCAGCTTAAGTGGGGGGGAGACCCAGTACTTC
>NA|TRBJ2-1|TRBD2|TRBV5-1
CASSHPTSGGSRKFF
TGCGCCAGCAGCCACCCGACTAGCGGGGGCTCTAGGAAGTTCTTC
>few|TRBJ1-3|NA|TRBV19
CASSTLDRAGNTIYF
TGTGCCAGTAGTACTTTAGACAGAGCTGGAAACACCATATATTTT
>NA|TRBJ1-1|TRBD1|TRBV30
CAWSAGQGVNTEAFF
TGTGCCTGGAGTGCCGGACAGGGAGTGAACACTGAAGCTTTCTTT
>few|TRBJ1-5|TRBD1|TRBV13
CASSIWSQGFQPQHF
TGTGCCAGCAGCATCTGGTCACAGGGGTTTCAGCCCCAGCATTTT
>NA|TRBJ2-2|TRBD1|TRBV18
CASSPTGTGATGELFF
TGTGCCAGCTCACCGACCGGGACAGGGGCCACCGGGGAGCTGTTTTTT
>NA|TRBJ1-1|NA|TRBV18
CASSPRTREEAFF
TGTGCCAGCTCACCAAGGACAAGGGAAGAAGCTTTCTTT
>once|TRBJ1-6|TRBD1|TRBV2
CASREQGASSPLHF
TGTGCCAGCAGAGAACAGGGGGCTAGTTCACCCCTCCACTTT
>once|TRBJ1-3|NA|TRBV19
CASSPGSSGNTIYF
TGTGCCAGTAGTCCCGGGTCCTCTGGAAACACCATATATTTT
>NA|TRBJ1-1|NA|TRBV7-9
CASSLEGTGFTEAFF
TGTGCCAGCAGCTTAGAGGGCACAGGGTTTACTGAAGCTTTCTTT
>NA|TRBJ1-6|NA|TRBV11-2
CASSPDLSPLHF
TGTGCCAGCAGTCCAGATCTCTCACCCCTCCACTTT
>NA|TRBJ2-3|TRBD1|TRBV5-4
CASSSDRGSTDTQYF
TGTGCCAGCAGCTCCGACAGGGGGTCTACAGATACGCAGTATTTT
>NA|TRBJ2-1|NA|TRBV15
CATSRDFVAEFF
TGTGCCACCAGCAGAGATTTTGTCGCGGAGTTCTTC
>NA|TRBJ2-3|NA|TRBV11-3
CASTSTGFRGDTQYF
TGTGCCAGCACCTCGACCGGGTTCCGGGGAGATACGCAGTATTTT
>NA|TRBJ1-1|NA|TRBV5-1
CASSLEGRRDEAFF
TGCGCCAGCAGCTTGGAAGGGAGGAGGGATGAAGCTTTCTTT
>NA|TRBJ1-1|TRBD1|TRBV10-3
CAISKNRGSMNTEAFF
TGTGCCATCAGCAAGAACAGGGGGAGCATGAACACTGAAGCTTTCTTT
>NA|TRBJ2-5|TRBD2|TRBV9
CASSVTGGAQETQYF
TGTGCCAGCAGCGTCACCGGGGGGGCCCAGGAGACCCAGTACTTC
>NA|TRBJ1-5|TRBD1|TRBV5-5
CASSTDRGYSNQPQHF
TGTGCCAGCAGCACCGACAGGGGTTATAGCAATCAGCCCCAGCATTTT
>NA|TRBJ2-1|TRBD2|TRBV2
CASRPGLADYNEQFF
TGTGCCAGCAGACCGGGACTAGCAGACTACAATGAGCAGTTCTTC
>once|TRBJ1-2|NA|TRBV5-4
CASSLDLFFGGHGYTF
TGTGCCAGCAGCTTGGATCTGTTTTTCGGGGGTCATGGCTACACCTTC
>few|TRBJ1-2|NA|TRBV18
CASSPREVNYGYTF
TGTGCCAGCTCACCACGCGAGGTTAACTATGGCTACACCTTC
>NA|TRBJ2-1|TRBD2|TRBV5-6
CASSEPLAGGYSEQFF
TGTGCCAGCAGCGAACCACTAGCGGGGGGGTACAGTGAGCAGTTCTTC